The 27 T cell receptor beta chains presented below share a single source sample, sequenced in a study of tumor and adjacent non-tumor tissue in lung cancer. No cell sorting was done before RNA was extracted from the tissue. Distant lung tissue was collected more than 3 cm away from the tumor edge. TCRbeta libraries were built with three rounds of nested PCR, modified from ARM-PCR. TCRdb reprocessed the multiplex PCR reads via MiXCR and lists one record per CDR3 protein. The repertoire holds roughly 90,000 distinct CDR3 sequences, with around 80% as singletons. Sequenced sample: distant non-tumor lung tissue. The receptors were gathered from a woman between 45 and 65 years old with non-small cell lung cancer.

This clonotype was seen more than once but under ten times. The junction and the germline gene differ at one end; a read error may be behind it. The V gene is TRBV11-2, the J gene TRBJ2-7; TRBD1 aligns across 9 bases. The CDR3 is 15 residues long. Germline V gene lookup returns CDR1 SGHAT and CDR2 FQNNGV. The CDR3 nucleotides read TGTGTCAGCGGCATCGGGACAGGGCGCACCTACGAGCAGTACTTC. Its translation is CVSGIGTGRTYEQYF.

Comments on this clonotype: A much larger clone lies a single base off, so this may be a read error. This sequence joins TRBV24-1 and TRBJ2-5, with D possibly called TRBD1 or TRBD2 (5 bases each). The CDR3 runs to 14 residues. The germline gives CDR1 KGHDR, CDR2 SFDVKD. The V end lost 1 base, the J end lost 9 bases, and 14 bases lay between the germline ends. The CDR3 reads CATSDFGGLASQYF. CDR3 nucleotides: TGTGCCACCAGTGATTTTGGGGGATTGGCATCCCAGTACTTC.

This clonotype was counted at least ten times. The rearrangement links TRBV9 to TRBJ2-6; D not certain. In germline, CDR1 is SGDLS, CDR2 YYNGEE. V lost 3 bases and J 2 bases, leaving 9 bases between the germline ends. The CDR3 consists of 15 residues. The CDR3 nucleotides are TGTGCCAGCAGCGCAGGTGGCCCTGGGGCCAACGTCCTGACTTTC. It encodes CASSAGGPGANVLTF.

As for this clonotype: The junction and the germline gene differ at one end; a read error may be behind it. V and J are TRBV12-3 or TRBV12-4 and TRBJ2-1; 8 bases fit TRBD2. The CDR3 has 17 amino acids. Written as DNA, the CDR3 is TGTGCCAGCAGTTTTGTCGAAACTAGCGGCGTGTACAATGAGCAATTCTTC. Translating gives CASSFVETSGVYNEQFF.

In regard to this clonotype: An end of the junction does not agree with germline; a read error may underlie this. The V call is TRBV28, the J call TRBJ1-6; 8 positions agree with TRBD1. CDR3 length equals 14 residues. The germline CDR1 and CDR2 sequences are MDHEN and SYDVKM. The CDR3 region is CASSWRQGASHLHF. CDR3 sequence (DNA): TGTGCCAGCAGTTGGAGGCAGGGGGCATCACACCTCCACTTT.

A word on this clonotype: With a much larger clone just one base away, this may be a read error. The gene calls are TRBV20-1 and TRBJ2-1, with 7 bases matching TRBD1. The CDR3 extends over 14 amino acids. Losses at the gene ends were 6 bases for V and 0 bases for J; bases not matched to a gene: 5. Germline V gives CDR1 DFQATT, CDR2 SNEGSKA (reference sequence). DNA for the CDR3: TGCAGTGCCCCCAGGGGGAGCTCCTACAATGAGCAGTTCTTC. Translating it yields CSAPRGSSYNEQFF.

Regarding this clonotype: Mismatch with germline at one junction end may stem from a read error. V gene TRBV12-3 or TRBV12-4 combines with J gene TRBJ2-5, with D tentatively TRBD2 (5 bases). The CDR3 sequence is 12 residues long. The CDR3 loop is CTSTPGWESQYF. CDR3 DNA sequence: TGTACCAGCACCCCTGGATGGGAGAGCCAGTACTTC.

This clonotype was observed many times. This sequence joins TRBV5-1 and TRBJ2-7; D ambiguous. The CDR3 runs 17 residues. The germline gives CDR1 SGHRS, CDR2 YFSETQ. V gave up 2 bases and J gave up 5 bases, with 23 bases separating them. In nucleotides, the CDR3 is TGCGCCAGCAGCTTTTTCATTGACCCCCAGGTCCCCGACGAGCAGTACTTC. Translation: CASSFFIDPQVPDEQYF.

The V call is TRBV11-2, the J call TRBJ2-7; no reliable D call. The length of the CDR3 is 12 residues. Germline V CDR1 and CDR2: SGHAT, FQNNGV. Trimming cost V 2 bases and J 10 bases, with 12 bases left between them. The CDR3 nucleotides are TGTGCCAGCAGCTTAAGCAGTGTGGAACAGTACTTC. Translating it yields CASSLSSVEQYF.

Concerning this clonotype itself: Relative to the germline gene, one junction end is altered; a read error may explain this. The gene calls are TRBV10-2 and TRBJ1-1; maybe TRBD1 (6 bases). Per the germline V gene, CDR1 is WSHSY and CDR2 is SAAADI. This CDR3 comprises 12 residues. The CDR3 bases are TGCGCCAGTTTAGGACAGAACGCTGAAGCTTTCTTT. Translation: CASLGQNAEAFF.

As for this clonotype: At one end, the junction sequence differs from germline, possibly due to a read error. The chain couples TRBV4-1 to TRBJ2-5; 9 positions agree with TRBD1. Germline V gives CDR1 MGHRA, CDR2 YSYEKL. This CDR3 is built from 15 residues. The CDR3 sequence is CACSLPGQGKETQYF. In DNA form, the CDR3 reads TGCGCCTGCAGCCTACCGGGACAGGGCAAGGAGACGCAGTACTTC.

Comment on this clonotype: Sequence at one end of the junction differs from germline and may be a read error. This chain uses TRBV4-2 with TRBJ1-5; D gene ambiguous. Germline V gene sequence: CDR1 LGHNA, CDR2 YNFKEQ. The CDR3 contains 15 residues. CDR3 in amino acids: CARSQDLTSNQPHHF. DNA for the CDR3: TGTGCCCGCAGCCAAGACCTGACTAGCAATCAGCCCCATCATTTT.

For this clonotype: The junction departs from germline at one end; a sequencing error may be responsible. The J gene is TRBJ2-1, the V gene TRBV10-1; D not resolved. The CDR3 consists of 16 residues. Germline loops: CDR1 WNHNN, CDR2 SYGVQD (reference sequence). In nucleotides, the CDR3 is TGCGCCAGCTGTGAGTACTGGCAGAGCTCCTACAATGAGCAGTTCTTC. Its translation is CASCEYWQSSYNEQFF.

On this clonotype itself: The conserved phenylalanine or tryptophan normally closing the CDR3 is absent here, so this likely arose from a read error. The chain couples TRBV29-1 to TRBJ1-1, with D possibly being TRBD1 (6 bases). The CDR3 has 11 residues. The V and J ends lost 8 bases and 7 bases respectively, with 14 bases between them. Germline CDR1 is SQVTM and CDR2 is ANQGSEA. CDR3 sequence reads: CSFAGAREAFL. DNA for the CDR3: TGCAGCTTCGCGGGGGCCCGTGAAGCTTTCTTA.

Worth noting for this clonotype: Compared with germline, one end of the junction differs, possibly owing to a read error. The chain employs TRBV24-1 and TRBJ2-1; D might be TRBD1 or TRBD2, each matching 6 bases. Germline V lookup: CDR1 KGHDR, CDR2 SFDVKD. The CDR3 is 16 amino acids. As DNA, the CDR3 is TGTGCCACCACTGACCCAGGGGACTCCTCGTCCAATGAGCGGTTCTTC. It specifies CATTDPGDSSSNERFF.

At least ten counts were recorded for this clonotype. The V gene is TRBV20-1, the J gene TRBJ2-7; 8 nucleotides line up with TRBD2. Germline trimming cut 5 bases from V and 0 bases from J; bases unmatched to any gene: 9. CDR3 size: 15 residues. Germline-derived CDR1 and CDR2 are DFQATT and SNEGSKA (reference sequence). CDR3 region: CSAGTRGRPSYEQYF. DNA of the CDR3: TGCAGTGCTGGGACTCGCGGGAGGCCCTCCTACGAGCAGTACTTC.

In the case of this clonotype: This CDR3 fails to terminate in the conserved phenylalanine or tryptophan, so it likely reflects a read error. The chain combines TRBV12-5 with TRBJ2-3; D is uncertain. This CDR3 region has 13 residues. With 6 bases removed from V and 6 bases from J, the gap between germline ends came to 13 bases. CDR1 and CDR2 from the germline V gene are LGHNT and FRNRAP. This CDR3 is CASGPTGRDTQYL. CDR3 in DNA: TGTGCTAGTGGCCCCACCGGAAGGGATACGCAGTATCTT.

The rearrangement uses TRBV6-5 and TRBJ1-1; 7 bases match TRBD1. V lost 10 bases and J lost 3; bases outside the gene matches: 14. The CDR3 runs 15 residues. From germline, CDR1 is MNHEY and CDR2 SVGAGI. The CDR3 is CAIRPGTVSHTEAFF. The CDR3 DNA is TGTGCCATCAGACCCGGGACAGTAAGTCACACTGAAGCTTTCTTT.

This chain connects TRBV7-9 to TRBJ2-7, with 9 positions matching TRBD2. CDR3 length equals 15 residues. Germline V gives CDR1 SEHNR, CDR2 FQNEAQ (reference sequence). V shed 9 bases and J 5 bases; nucleotides not matched to a gene: 14. The CDR3 bases are TGTGCCAGTAAACGAGCGGGAGGTGCGTTAGACGAGCAGTACTTC. As protein: CASKRAGGALDEQYF.

The rearrangement uses TRBV11-2 and TRBJ2-7; the D is unclear. V lost 5 bases, J lost 5 bases, and 13 bases lay in between. CDR1 SGHAT and CDR2 FQNNGV come from the germline V gene. This CDR3 contains 13 residues. The CDR3, as DNA: TGTGCCAGCAGCACGTCCAGCTCTCACGAGCAGTACTTC. This codes for CASSTSSSHEQYF.

Of note for this clonotype: Germline and junction disagree at one end, which may indicate a read error. This rearrangement joins TRBV29-1 to TRBJ2-1; the D gene could be TRBD1 or TRBD2 (5 bases each). The CDR3 runs 17 residues. Germline CDR1 SQVTM, CDR2 ANQGSEA. This CDR3 reads CSVEGGDSVVSYNERFF. As DNA, the CDR3 is TGCAGCGTTGAAGGGGGAGACAGCGTGGTGTCCTATAATGAGCGGTTCTTC.

To note about this clonotype: One end of the junction is discordant with germline, which a read error may explain. The rearrangement links TRBV9 to TRBJ2-3; 7 nucleotides align to TRBD1. Germline CDR1 reads SGDLS; CDR2 reads YYNGEE. The CDR3 length is 15 residues. The CDR3 protein is CASSDRQGGIDTRYF. The CDR3, as DNA: TGTGCCAGCAGCGATAGACAGGGTGGGATAGATACGCGGTATTTT. Looking up the rest from reference TRBV9 and TRBJ2-3 gives the full variable domain: DSGVTQTPKHLITATGQRVTLRCSPRSGDLSVYWYQQSLDQGLQFLIQYYNGEERAKGNILERFSAQQFPDLHSELNLSSLELGDSALYFCASSDRQGGIDTRYFGPGTRLTVL.

As concerns this clonotype: Mismatch with germline at one junction end may stem from a read error. This chain links TRBV7-9 with TRBJ2-3; D unresolved. In germline, CDR1 is SEHNR, CDR2 FQNEAQ (reference sequence). The CDR3 length is 18 residues. The CDR3 loop is CASSNTTGRLLLRDTQYF. CDR3 nucleotide sequence: TGTGCAAGCAGCAACACAACTGGACGACTTCTCCTCAGAGATACGCAGTATTTT.

V is TRBV28 and J is TRBJ1-4; D is uncertain. From germline, CDR1 is MDHEN and CDR2 SYDVKM. This CDR3 contains 14 residues. V was clipped by 8 bases and J by 3 bases, with 13 bases between them. CDR3 protein: CASGTDASNEKLFF. The CDR3 region has the DNA TGTGCCAGCGGCACAGATGCATCTAATGAAAAACTGTTTTTT.

This clonotype was seen a few times. A much larger clone differs by one base, so this may be a read error. The V and J genes are TRBV12-3 or TRBV12-4 and TRBJ2-2; weak D call: TRBD2 (6 bases). The CDR3 totals 13 residues. The CDR3 reads CASSWSNTGGLFF. The CDR3 region has the DNA TGTGCCAGCTCGTGGTCGAACACCGGGGGGCTGTTTTTT.

In regard to this clonotype: Because it lacks the conserved phenylalanine or tryptophan at the end, this CDR3 is likely a read error. This chain connects TRBV7-9 to TRBJ1-4; the match to TRBD1 covers 8 bases. Per germline, CDR1 SEHNR and CDR2 FQNEAQ (reference sequence). The CDR3 has 16 amino acids. CDR3 amino acids: CASSLGFQGADEELFY. The CDR3 nucleotides read TGTGCCAGCAGCTTAGGATTCCAGGGGGCGGATGAAGAACTGTTTTAT.

Turning to this clonotype: One junction end does not reproduce the germline sequence, and a read error may be involved. The genes are TRBV12-3 or TRBV12-4 and TRBJ2-7, with 10 bases lining up with TRBD1. The length of the CDR3 is 15 residues. CDR3 sequence: CASSPPGQGTYKQYF. CDR3 coding DNA: TGTGCCAGCAGTCCTCCGGGACAGGGGACCTACAAGCAGTATTTC.